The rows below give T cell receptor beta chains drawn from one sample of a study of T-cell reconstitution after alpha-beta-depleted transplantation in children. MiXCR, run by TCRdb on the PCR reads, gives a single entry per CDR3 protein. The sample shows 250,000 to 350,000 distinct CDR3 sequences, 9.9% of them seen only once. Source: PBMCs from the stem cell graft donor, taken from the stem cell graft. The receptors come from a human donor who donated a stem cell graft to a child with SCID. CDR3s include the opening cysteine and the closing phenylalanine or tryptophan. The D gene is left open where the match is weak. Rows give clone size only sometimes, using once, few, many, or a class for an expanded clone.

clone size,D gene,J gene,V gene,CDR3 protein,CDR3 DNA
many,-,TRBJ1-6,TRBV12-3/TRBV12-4,CASSTTGGYSPLHF,TGTGCCAGCAGCACTACCGGTGGTTATTCACCCCTCCACTTT
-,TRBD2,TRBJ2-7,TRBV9,CASSIAPGGAYEQYF,TGTGCCAGCAGCATCGCTCCGGGAGGGGCGTACGAGCAGTACTTC
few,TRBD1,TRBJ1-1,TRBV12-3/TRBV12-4,CASSLADRGLKNTEAFF,TGTGCCAGCAGTTTAGCGGACAGGGGGCTGAAGAACACTGAAGCTTTCTTT
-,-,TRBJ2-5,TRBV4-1,CASSWGLQETQYF,TGCGCCAGCAGCTGGGGTCTACAAGAGACCCAGTACTTC
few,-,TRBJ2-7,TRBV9,CASSAEQGWDYEQYF,TGTGCCAGCAGCGCCGAACAGGGTTGGGACTACGAGCAGTACTTC
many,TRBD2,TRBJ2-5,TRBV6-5,CASSYRTTSGAETQYF,TGTGCCAGCAGTTACAGAACGACTAGCGGGGCAGAGACCCAGTACTTC
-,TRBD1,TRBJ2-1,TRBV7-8,CASRLGQGAGNEQFF,TGTGCCAGCAGACTCGGACAGGGGGCGGGGAATGAGCAGTTCTTC
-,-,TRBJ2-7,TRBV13,CASSHRTLSYEQYF,TGTGCCAGCAGCCATCGGACACTTTCCTACGAGCAGTACTTC
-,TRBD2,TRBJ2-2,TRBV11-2,CSSSRSGGFTGELFF,TGTTCCAGCAGCCGTAGCGGGGGGTTCACCGGGGAGCTGTTTTTT
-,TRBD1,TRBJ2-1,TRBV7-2,CASSPAKGAEQFF,TGTGCCAGCAGCCCGGCGAAGGGGGCTGAGCAGTTCTTC
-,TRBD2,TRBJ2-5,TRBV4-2,CASSQDMPGGQETQYF,TGTGCCAGCAGCCAAGATATGCCGGGGGGACAAGAGACCCAGTACTTC
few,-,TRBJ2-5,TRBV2,CASRTVVQETQYF,TGTGCCAGCAGGACGGTGGTCCAAGAGACCCAGTACTTC
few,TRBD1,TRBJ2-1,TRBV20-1,CSARLPYRGERNNEQFF,TGCAGTGCTCGACTTCCATACAGGGGAGAGAGAAACAATGAGCAGTTCTTC